The clone carrying this TCR beta chain was detected many times. Its antigen is undetermined. The data were taken from a study of response to subunit inactivated influenza vaccine. Study outcomes and limitations: Each seasonal flu vaccination may recruit only limited new T cells, authors suggested.

TCRdb processed the RT-PCR reads anew with MiXCR; each CDR3 protein has one entry. Here the sample spans around 200,000 distinct CDR3 sequences, about a tenth being singletons. The CDR3 is 17 residues long. Germline trimming cut 3 bases from V and 3 bases from J; bases unmatched to any gene: 8. CDR1 is DFQATT, CDR2 SNEGSKA, per germline (reference sequence). This chain joins TRBV20-1 and TRBJ2-6; TRBD1 agrees at 10 bases. The TCR sequence derives from a man aged 50-59 years who received an inactivated influenza vaccine. The specimen was non-naive T cells sorted from PBMCs, collected on the day of vaccination. The CDR3 reads CSAREGQGVYGANVLTF. The CDR3 region has the DNA TGCAGTGCTAGGGAAGGACAGGGGGTCTATGGGGCCAACGTCCTGACTTTC.